The 21 T cell receptor beta chains presented below share a single source sample, sequenced in a study of radiation and T cells in renal cell carcinoma. Libraries were prepared by immunoSEQ multiplex PCR; TCRdb keeps only in-frame clonotypes and omits some of them. The repertoire holds roughly 150,000 clones, roughly 90% seen once, with 10% to 15% in the top ten. Time point in this sample: blood 2 weeks post-SBRT. Treatment of the sample: 15 Gy SBRT to primary tumor, nephrectomy 4 weeks later. This specimen consisted of blood, obtained from a patient whose treatment included radiotherapy and nephrectomy. All receptors come from a woman in her forties or fifties with renal cell carcinoma.

There are a few counts of this clone. V usage is TRBV4-1 and J usage is TRBJ2-1, with D possibly being TRBD2 (5 bases). The ends were cut back, 0 bases at V and 5 bases at J, with 11 bases in the middle. CDR1 and CDR2 (germline): MGHRA, YSYEKL. CDR3 length equals 15 residues. The DNA for the CDR3 is TGCGCCAGCAGCCAAGATCTCCTAGCCCACAATGAGCAGTTCTTC. Residues: CASSQDLLAHNEQFF.

The chain recombines TRBV19 with TRBJ2-7; no clear D gene. V lost 11 bases, J lost 5 bases, and 22 bases lay in between. The length of the CDR3 is 14 residues. Per the germline V gene, CDR1 is LNHDA and CDR2 is SQIVND (reference sequence). The CDR3: CAVGPRAANDEQYF. Here the CDR3 DNA reads TGTGCCGTAGGCCCCCGGGCCGCTAACGACGAGCAGTACTTC.

The chain carries TRBV9 and TRBJ2-1, with D perhaps TRBD2 (5 bases). The CDR3 runs to 14 residues. V lost 6 bases and J 7 bases, leaving 17 bases between the germline ends. Germline assignment: CDR1 SGDLS and CDR2 YYNGEE. The CDR3 DNA reads as TGTGCCAGCAAAGTCGGGGAAGGGAGTAATGAGCAGTTCTTC. Translation: CASKVGEGSNEQFF.

V is TRBV18 and J is TRBJ1-3; TRBD1 aligns across 8 bases. The germline gives CDR1 KGHSH, CDR2 LQKENI. J lost 1 base, V lost 3 bases, and 5 bases had no gene match. The CDR3 totals 16 residues. The CDR3 coding sequence is TGTGCCAGCTCACCCACAGGGGGAAGGTCTGGAAACACCATATATTTT. It encodes CASSPTGGRSGNTIYF. Together with reference TRBV18 and TRBJ1-3, the CDR3 gives the full variable domain: NAGVMQNPRHLVRRRGQEARLRCSPMKGHSHVYWYRQLPEEGLKFMVYLQKENIIDESGMPKERFSAEFPKEGPSILRIQQVVRGDSAAYFCASSPTGGRSGNTIYFGEGSWLTVV.

This clone was found once. The CDR3 DNA is TGTGCCAGCAGCAAAGACAGGGGACTAGAGCAGTTCTTC. Its protein product is CASSKDRGLEQFF. The rearrangement joins TRBV11-2 to TRBJ2-1; D is possibly TRBD1 (8 bases). CDR1 and CDR2 from the germline V gene are SGHAT and FQNNGV. The CDR3 loop spans 13 amino acids. Trimming took 5 bases from V and 10 from J, leaving 15 bases between them.

The chain recombines TRBV9 with TRBJ2-3; no firm D call. The CDR3 runs 12 residues. CDR1 is SGDLS, CDR2 YYNGEE, per germline. V lost 4 bases and J lost 3, with 6 bases in between. CDR3: CASSSRTDTQYF. The CDR3 coding sequence is TGTGCCAGCAGCTCCCGTACAGATACGCAGTATTTT.

This clone was detected once. The rearrangement uses TRBV30 and TRBJ1-1, with 7 bases fitting TRBD1. CDR3 size: 13 residues. J lost 4 bases, V lost 1 base, and 3 bases had no gene match. Looked up from germline, CDR1 is GTSNPN and CDR2 is SVGIG (reference sequence). The CDR3 DNA reads as TGTGCCTGGAGTGGACAGGGCGCCACTGAAGCTTTCTTT. Protein sequence: CAWSGQGATEAFF.

This chain connects TRBV2 to TRBJ2-5, with 12 bases aligning to TRBD2. Germline lookup yields CDR1 SNHLY and CDR2 FYNNEI. Trimming removed 7 bases from V and 7 bases from J; junction bases left unmatched: 7. The CDR3 has 14 amino acids. The CDR3 here is CASTQGGLAGTQYF. CDR3 coding DNA: TGTGCCAGCACCCAAGGGGGACTAGCGGGGACCCAGTACTTC. Full variable domain (missing parts from reference TRBV2 and TRBJ2-5): EPEVTQTPSHQVTQMGQEVILRCVPISNHLYFYWYRQILGQKVEFLVSFYNNEISEKSEIFDDQFSVERPDGSNFTLKIRSTKLEDSAMYFCASTQGGLAGTQYFGPGTRLLVL.

V and J are TRBV5-1 and TRBJ1-5; D unresolved. The germline gives CDR1 SGHRS, CDR2 YFSETQ. The CDR3 contains 14 residues. Trimming took 0 bases from V and 4 from J, leaving 8 bases between them. CDR3 residues: CASSLGQDNQPQHF. Written as DNA, the CDR3 is TGCGCCAGCAGCTTGGGGCAGGATAATCAGCCCCAGCATTTT.

V and J are TRBV6-5 and TRBJ1-1; 8 nucleotides align to TRBD1. The CDR3 covers 14 residues. CDR1 MNHEY and CDR2 SVGAGI come from the germline V gene. Germline trimming cut 4 bases from V and 1 base from J; bases unmatched to any gene: 2. This CDR3 is CASSSGTGNTEAFF. The CDR3 DNA sequence: TGTGCCAGCAGTTCCGGGACAGGGAACACTGAAGCTTTCTTT.

This chain connects TRBV15 to TRBJ2-7, with D perhaps matching TRBD1 or TRBD2 (7 bases each). The CDR3 spans 17 residues. Germline assignment: CDR1 LNHNV and CDR2 YYDKDF (reference sequence). Trimming left V 0 bases short and J 4 bases short, with 19 bases between. The CDR3 DNA follows: TGTGCCACCAGCAGAGATACTAGGGGGCGGGAGCTATACGAGCAGTACTTC. Residues: CATSRDTRGRELYEQYF. The full variable domain, completed using reference TRBV15 and TRBJ2-7, is DAMVIQNPRYQVTQFGKPVTLSCSQTLNHNVMYWYQQKSSQAPKLLFHYYDKDFNNEADTPDNFQSRRPNTSFCFLDIRSPGLGDTAMYLCATSRDTRGRELYEQYFGPGTRLTVT.

This rearrangement joins TRBV4-2 to TRBJ2-2; 7 bases match TRBD1. The CDR3 extends over 14 amino acids. CDR1 is LGHNA and CDR2 is YNFKEQ in the germline V gene. The V and J ends lost 8 bases and 7 bases, in that order; junction bases with no gene match: 10. Written as DNA, the CDR3 is TGTGCCAGCGCCCGACAGGGAAGAAACGGGGAGCTGTTTTTT. As protein: CASARQGRNGELFF.

The V and J genes are TRBV6-4 and TRBJ2-3; 7 nucleotides line up with TRBD1. CDR3 size: 14 residues. V dropped 7 bases and J dropped 2; count of bases not matched to a gene: 6. Germline CDR1 MRHNA, CDR2 SNTAGT. This chain's CDR3 is CASKLTGNTDTQYF. CDR3 nucleotide sequence: TGTGCCAGCAAGTTGACAGGGAACACAGATACGCAGTATTTT.

V and J are TRBV6-1 and TRBJ1-2, with 7 bases fitting TRBD1. The ends lost 7 bases at V and 6 bases at J; junction bases unmatched: 5. Germline V gene lookup returns CDR1 MNHNS and CDR2 SASEGT. The CDR3 runs 12 residues. The CDR3 loop reads CASTTTGNGYTF. The CDR3 DNA is TGTGCCAGCACCACGACAGGGAATGGCTACACCTTC.

The chain couples TRBV4-1 to TRBJ1-1; the D gene is possibly TRBD1 (6 bases). The CDR3 is 17 amino acids. Germline loops: CDR1 MGHRA, CDR2 YSYEKL. V lost 1 base and J 4 bases, leaving 19 bases between the germline ends. CDR3 DNA sequence: TGCGCCAGCAGCCAAGTGGGGGGGGGCGCATATTCCACTGAAGCTTTCTTT. Encoded protein: CASSQVGGGAYSTEAFF.

J is TRBJ2-7 and V is TRBV2; 9 bases align to TRBD1. The germline gives CDR1 SNHLY, CDR2 FYNNEI. This CDR3 is 13 amino acids long. V dropped 8 bases and J dropped 5; count of bases not matched to a gene: 7. This CDR3 reads CASSGQGFDEQYF. CDR3 nucleotide sequence: TGTGCCAGCTCGGGACAGGGATTCGACGAGCAGTACTTC.

This chain connects TRBV7-8 to TRBJ2-1, with TRBD1 identical over 8 bases. This CDR3 comprises 16 residues. Germline assignment: CDR1 SGHVS and CDR2 FQNEAQ. Germline trimming cut 2 bases from V and 8 bases from J; bases unmatched to any gene: 11. The DNA for the CDR3 is TGTGCCAGCAGCTTAAGGGCAGGGGGCAAATCGGATGAGCAGTTCTTC. Encoded protein: CASSLRAGGKSDEQFF.

The chain employs TRBV27 and TRBJ2-7, with D perhaps matching TRBD1 or TRBD2 (5 bases each). The CDR3 is made up of 13 amino acids. Germline V gene data show CDR1 as MNHEY and CDR2 as SMNVEV (reference sequence). Trimming removed 6 bases from V and 2 bases from J, with 11 bases in between. CDR3 protein: CASSDVGPYEQYF. In DNA, the CDR3 is TGTGCCAGCAGCGATGTGGGACCCTACGAGCAGTACTTC.

V and J are TRBV19 and TRBJ2-1, with 7 bases lining up with TRBD1. CDR1 and CDR2 (germline): LNHDA, SQIVND (reference sequence). CDR3 length equals 16 residues. After removal of 4 bases from V and 2 bases from J, the junction contained 8 bases not matched to a gene. CDR3 loop: CASSKLPGQTYNEQFF. The CDR3 DNA reads as TGTGCCAGTAGTAAACTACCGGGACAGACCTACAATGAGCAGTTCTTC.

V and J are TRBV11-2 and TRBJ1-2; tentative D call: TRBD1 (5 bases). The V gene's germline CDR1 is SGHAT and CDR2 FQNNGV. V lost 5 bases and J 4 bases, leaving 26 bases between the germline ends. The CDR3 length is 18 residues. The CDR3 loop reads CASSRSAAGEGPSYGYTF. The CDR3 DNA reads TGTGCCAGCAGCAGAAGTGCGGCGGGGGAGGGTCCGAGCTATGGCTACACCTTC.

The chain employs TRBV6-1 and TRBJ2-2; D is ambiguous. V lost 8 bases and J 7 bases, leaving 14 bases between the germline ends. This CDR3 contains 13 residues. The germline V gene has CDR1 MNHNS and CDR2 SASEGT. Written as DNA, the CDR3 is TGTGCCAGCTTGGAAGGCGGTTTCGGGGAGCTGTTTTTT. It codes for CASLEGGFGELFF.